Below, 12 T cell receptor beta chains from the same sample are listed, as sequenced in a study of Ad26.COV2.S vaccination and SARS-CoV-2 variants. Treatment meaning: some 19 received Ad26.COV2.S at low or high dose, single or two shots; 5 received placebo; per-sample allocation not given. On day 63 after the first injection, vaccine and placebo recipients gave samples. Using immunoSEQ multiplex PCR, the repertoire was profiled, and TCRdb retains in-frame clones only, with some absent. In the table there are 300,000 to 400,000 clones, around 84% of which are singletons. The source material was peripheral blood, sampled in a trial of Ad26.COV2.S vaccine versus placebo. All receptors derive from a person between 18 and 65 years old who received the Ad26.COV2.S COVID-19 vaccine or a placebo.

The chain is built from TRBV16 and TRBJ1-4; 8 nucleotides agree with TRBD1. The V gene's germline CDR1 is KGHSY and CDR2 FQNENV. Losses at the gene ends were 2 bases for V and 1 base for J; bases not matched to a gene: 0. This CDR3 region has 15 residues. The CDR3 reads CASSQGTGTNEKLFF. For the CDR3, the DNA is TGTGCCAGCAGCCAAGGGACAGGAACTAATGAAAAACTGTTTTTT.

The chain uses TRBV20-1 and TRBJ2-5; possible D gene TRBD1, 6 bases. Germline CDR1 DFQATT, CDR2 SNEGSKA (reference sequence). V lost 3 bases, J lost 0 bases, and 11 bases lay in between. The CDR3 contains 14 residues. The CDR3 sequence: CSASRQGYQETQYF. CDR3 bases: TGCAGTGCTAGTCGGCAGGGGTACCAAGAGACCCAGTACTTC.

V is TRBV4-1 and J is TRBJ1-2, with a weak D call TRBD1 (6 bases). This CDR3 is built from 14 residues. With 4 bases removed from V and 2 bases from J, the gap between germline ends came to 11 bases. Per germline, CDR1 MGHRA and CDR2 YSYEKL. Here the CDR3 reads CASSRQDSNYGYTF. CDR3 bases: TGCGCCAGCAGCCGACAGGATTCAAACTATGGCTACACCTTC.

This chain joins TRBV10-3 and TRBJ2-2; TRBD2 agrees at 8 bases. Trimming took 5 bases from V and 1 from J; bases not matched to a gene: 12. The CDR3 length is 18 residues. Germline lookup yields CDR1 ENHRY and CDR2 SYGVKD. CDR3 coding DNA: TGTGCCATCAGTCAAATACGTCCGGGACTAGGGAACACCGGGGAGCTGTTTTTT. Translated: CAISQIRPGLGNTGELFF.

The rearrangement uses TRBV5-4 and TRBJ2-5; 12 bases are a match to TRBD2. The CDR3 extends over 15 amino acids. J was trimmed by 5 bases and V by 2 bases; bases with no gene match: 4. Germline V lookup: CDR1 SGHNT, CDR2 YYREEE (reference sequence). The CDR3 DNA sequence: TGTGCCAGCAGCTTACTAGCGGGGGGCGGGGAGACCCAGTACTTC. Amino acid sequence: CASSLLAGGGETQYF.

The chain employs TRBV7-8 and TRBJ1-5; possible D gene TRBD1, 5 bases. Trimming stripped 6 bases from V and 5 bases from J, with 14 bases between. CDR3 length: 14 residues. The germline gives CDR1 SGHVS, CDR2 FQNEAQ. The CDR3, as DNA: TGTGCCAGCAGTTCCGACAGCAACTATCAGCCCCAGCATTTT. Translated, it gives CASSSDSNYQPQHF.

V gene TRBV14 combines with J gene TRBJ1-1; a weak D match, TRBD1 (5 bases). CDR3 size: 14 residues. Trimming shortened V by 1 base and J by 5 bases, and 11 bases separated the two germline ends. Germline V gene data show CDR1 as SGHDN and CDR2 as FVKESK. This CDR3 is CASSQGGGSTEAFF. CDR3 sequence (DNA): TGTGCCAGCAGCCAAGGCGGGGGGTCGACTGAAGCTTTCTTT.

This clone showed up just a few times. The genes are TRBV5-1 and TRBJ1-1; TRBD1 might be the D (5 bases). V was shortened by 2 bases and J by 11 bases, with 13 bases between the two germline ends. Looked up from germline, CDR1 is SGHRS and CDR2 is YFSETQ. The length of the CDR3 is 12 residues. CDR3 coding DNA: TGCGCCAGCAGCTTTGGGGGACTAGGGGCTTTCTTT. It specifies CASSFGGLGAFF.

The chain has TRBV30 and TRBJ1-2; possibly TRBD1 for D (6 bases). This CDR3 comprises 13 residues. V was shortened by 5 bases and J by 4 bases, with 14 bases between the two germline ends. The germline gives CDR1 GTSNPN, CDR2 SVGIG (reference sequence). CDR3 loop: CAWRMGAIYGYTF. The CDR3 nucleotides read TGTGCCTGGCGTATGGGGGCCATCTATGGCTACACCTTC. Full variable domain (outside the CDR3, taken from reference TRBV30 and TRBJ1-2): SQTIHQWPATLVQPVGSPLSLECTVEGTSNPNLYWYRQAAGRGLQLLFYSVGIGQISSEVPQNLSASRPQDRQFILSSKKLLLSDSGFYLCAWRMGAIYGYTFGSGTRLTVV.

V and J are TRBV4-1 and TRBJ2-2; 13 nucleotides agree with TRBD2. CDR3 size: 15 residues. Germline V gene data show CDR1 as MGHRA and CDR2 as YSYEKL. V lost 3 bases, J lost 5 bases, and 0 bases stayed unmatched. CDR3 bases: TGCGCCAGCAGCCAGGGACTAGCGGGGACCGGGGAGCTGTTTTTT. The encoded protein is CASSQGLAGTGELFF.

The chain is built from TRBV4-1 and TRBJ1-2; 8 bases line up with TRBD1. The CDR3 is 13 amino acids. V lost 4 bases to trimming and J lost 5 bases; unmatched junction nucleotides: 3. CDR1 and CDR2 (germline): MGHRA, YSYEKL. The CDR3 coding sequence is TGCGCCAGCAGCCCTCAGGGGGCGTATGGCTACACCTTC. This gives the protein CASSPQGAYGYTF.

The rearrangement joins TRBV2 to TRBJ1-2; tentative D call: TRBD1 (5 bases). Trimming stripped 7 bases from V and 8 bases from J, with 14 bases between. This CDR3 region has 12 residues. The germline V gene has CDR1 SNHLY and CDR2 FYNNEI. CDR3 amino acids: CASKKTVIGYTF. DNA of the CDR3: TGTGCCAGCAAAAAGACAGTTATCGGCTACACCTTC.